The 17 T cell receptor beta chains below come from one sample, sequenced in a study of T cell changes during pregnancy in multiple sclerosis. The protocol was immunoSEQ multiplex PCR, while the TCRdb copy is restricted to in-frame clones and leaves out a portion. The table includes around 56,000 clones, about 88% detected once. The sequences come from CD4+ T cells from peripheral blood mononuclear cells, collected in the third trimester of pregnancy. The receptors shown here come from a female donor with multiple sclerosis, enrolled in a pregnancy study.

J is TRBJ2-2 and V is TRBV19, with 9 bases matching TRBD2. Trimming took 6 bases from V and 3 from J; bases not matched to a gene: 11. The CDR3 is made up of 17 amino acids. Germline assignment: CDR1 LNHDA and CDR2 SQIVND (reference sequence). In nucleotides, the CDR3 is TGTGCCAGTAGGAGCGGGGGGCGCACGTTCGACACCGGGGAGCTGTTTTTT. Translating it yields CASRSGGRTFDTGELFF.

The chain uses TRBV11-3 and TRBJ2-3, with D perhaps TRBD2 (6 bases). The CDR3 spans 14 residues. Germline V gene lookup returns CDR1 SGHNT and CDR2 YENEEA. V was cut by 4 bases and J by 2 bases, with 10 bases left in between. This CDR3 reads CASSWDSSTDTQYF. As DNA, the CDR3 is TGTGCCAGCAGCTGGGACTCGTCCACAGATACGCAGTATTTT.

The CDR3 DNA follows: TGTGCCAGCAGCTTAGACAGGGGGGAAAAACTGTTTTTT. Translating gives CASSLDRGEKLFF. This sequence joins TRBV7-7 and TRBJ1-4; TRBD1 agrees at 8 bases. CDR1 is SSHAT, CDR2 FNYEAQ, per germline (reference sequence). The junction had 0 bases not matched to a gene; V was cut back by 1 base and J by 8 bases. The CDR3 spans 13 residues.

The chain combines TRBV6-4 with TRBJ1-4; D is perhaps TRBD1 (6 bases). V was cut by 7 bases and J by 7 bases, with 13 bases left in between. The CDR3 runs to 13 residues. In germline, CDR1 is MRHNA, CDR2 SNTAGT. This CDR3 is CASIPDRFEKLFF. As DNA, the CDR3 is TGTGCCAGCATACCCGACAGGTTTGAAAAACTGTTTTTT.

This chain's CDR3 is CASSFGLVEETQYF. CDR3 in DNA: TGCGCCAGCAGCTTTGGACTAGTTGAGGAGACCCAGTACTTC. The chain carries TRBV5-1 and TRBJ2-5, with 7 bases aligning to TRBD2. Germline trimming cut 2 bases from V and 5 bases from J; bases unmatched to any gene: 6. Germline V gene sequence: CDR1 SGHRS, CDR2 YFSETQ. This CDR3 region has 14 residues.

J is TRBJ1-6 and V is TRBV29-1; 7 bases line up with TRBD1. The CDR3 runs 13 residues. J lost 4 bases, V lost 4 bases, and 1 base had no gene match. CDR1 SQVTM and CDR2 ANQGSEA come from the germline V gene. The CDR3, as DNA: TGCAGCGTTGGGGACAGTTATAATTCACCCCTCCACTTT. Its protein product is CSVGDSYNSPLHF.

The chain couples TRBV7-9 to TRBJ1-4; D might be TRBD1 (5 bases). This CDR3 is built from 14 residues. Germline assignment: CDR1 SEHNR and CDR2 FQNEAQ (reference sequence). With 5 bases removed from V and 8 bases from J, the gap between germline ends came to 15 bases. CDR3 region: CASSPWGVEEKLFF. The CDR3 nucleotides read TGTGCCAGCAGCCCTTGGGGGGTAGAAGAAAAACTGTTTTTT.

The chain joins TRBV5-1 to TRBJ2-1; the D is unclear. CDR1 SGHRS and CDR2 YFSETQ come from the germline V gene. The V end was cut by 1 base, the J end by 0 bases, with 5 bases between. This CDR3 is 14 amino acids long. In DNA, the CDR3 is TGCGCCAGCAGCTTGATCAGCTCCTACAATGAGCAGTTCTTC. Its protein product is CASSLISSYNEQFF.

The V gene is TRBV20-1, the J gene TRBJ2-1; D is ambiguous. This CDR3 is 10 amino acids long. V lost 5 bases and J 5 bases, leaving 4 bases between the germline ends. Looked up from germline, CDR1 is DFQATT and CDR2 is SNEGSKA (reference sequence). In DNA form, the CDR3 reads TGCAGTGCTGAGGACAATGAGCAGTTCTTC. It specifies CSAEDNEQFF.

V usage is TRBV13 and J usage is TRBJ2-1; TRBD1 matches at 7 bases. The CDR3 extends over 14 amino acids. Germline values: CDR1 PRHDT, CDR2 FYEKMQ (reference sequence). V was pared by 6 bases and J by 13 bases, with 15 bases of the junction left unmatched. The CDR3 loop reads CASRNPIGQAEQFF. CDR3 nucleotide sequence: TGTGCCAGCAGGAATCCAATCGGACAGGCCGAACAGTTCTTC.

This sequence joins TRBV5-1 and TRBJ1-1; 7 positions match TRBD1. J lost 7 bases, V lost 4 bases, and 7 bases had no gene match. The CDR3 has 13 residues. Looked up from germline, CDR1 is SGHRS and CDR2 is YFSETQ. CDR3 sequence reads: CASSGRDRDEAFF. The CDR3 DNA follows: TGCGCCAGCAGCGGCCGGGACAGAGATGAAGCTTTCTTT. The whole variable domain, remainder taken from reference TRBV5-1 and TRBJ1-1, is KAGVTQTPRYLIKTRGQQVTLSCSPISGHRSVSWYQQTPGQGLQFLFEYFSETQRNKGNFPGRFSGRQFSNSRSEMNVSTLELGDSALYLCASSGRDRDEAFFGQGTRLTVV.

The chain is built from TRBV18 and TRBJ2-6, with 9 bases identical to TRBD1. The trim removed 0 bases at V and 5 bases at J, leaving 5 bases unmatched. Germline V gives CDR1 KGHSH, CDR2 LQKENI. The CDR3 has 17 residues. The CDR3 spells CASSPPGQGSWANVLTF. DNA for the CDR3: TGTGCCAGCTCACCACCGGGACAGGGATCCTGGGCCAACGTCCTGACTTTC.

The rearrangement joins TRBV19 to TRBJ2-5; tentative D call: TRBD1 (5 bases). This CDR3 has 14 residues. The germline CDR1 and CDR2 sequences are LNHDA and SQIVND (reference sequence). Trimming stripped 4 bases from V and 2 bases from J, with 11 bases between. The CDR3 nucleotides read TGTGCCAGTAGTAAGATACAGGAACAAGAGACCCAGTACTTC. This encodes CASSKIQEQETQYF.

DNA of the CDR3: TGTGCCAGCAGCTCCGTGACAGGGAGCTCCTACAATGAGCAGTTCTTC. This translates into CASSSVTGSSYNEQFF. This chain uses TRBV7-7 with TRBJ2-1; 7 nucleotides align to TRBD1. V shed 4 bases, J shed 0 bases, and the junction held 6 bases outside the gene matches. This CDR3 has 16 residues. CDR1 SSHAT and CDR2 FNYEAQ come from the germline V gene (reference sequence). The full variable domain, in which reference TRBV7-7 and TRBJ2-1 provide the parts outside the CDR3, is GAGVSQSPRYKVTKRGQDVTLRCDPISSHATLYWYQQALGQGPEFLTYFNYEAQPDKSGLPSDRFSAERPEGSISTLTIQRTEQRDSAMYRCASSSVTGSSYNEQFFGPGTRLTVL.

The chain is built from TRBV19 and TRBJ2-7, with 7 bases lining up with TRBD1. V lost 6 bases and J lost 4; bases outside the gene matches: 15. This CDR3 has 16 amino acids. From germline, CDR1 is LNHDA and CDR2 SQIVND (reference sequence). CDR3 protein: CASRGLGTATGYEQYF. In nucleotides, the CDR3 is TGTGCCAGTAGAGGTCTGGGGACAGCAACAGGGTACGAGCAGTACTTC.

V is TRBV10-3 and J is TRBJ1-2; no clear D. The CDR3 length is 16 residues. Germline values: CDR1 ENHRY, CDR2 SYGVKD. Deletions cut 3 bases from V and 0 bases from J, with 14 bases between. The CDR3 region is CAISDPILPANYGYTF. CDR3 DNA: TGTGCCATCAGTGACCCGATCCTTCCAGCTAACTATGGCTACACCTTC.

This chain links TRBV5-6 with TRBJ2-7; TRBD2 is a possible D gene (5 bases). This CDR3 is 13 amino acids long. The ends were cut back, 7 bases at V and 7 bases at J, with 18 bases in the middle. Germline lookup yields CDR1 SGHDT and CDR2 YYEEEE. CDR3 nucleotide sequence: TGTGCCAGCGGCGGGTCCCGGTTGAGGGAGCAGTACTTC. It is translated as CASGGSRLREQYF.